This T cell receptor beta chain was observed in a study of cytomegalovirus exposure and HLA in healthy donors (dated by TCRdb to the late 2010s). Regarding the complete study: An earlier analysis of roughly 610 of the donors reported 250 to 350 Gb of sequence data and 95 million to 130 million unique TCR beta sequences obtained from approximately 180 million T cells. An early release covering about 600 HLA-typed donors comprised approximately 300 gigabases of sequencing data and tens of millions of unique TCR sequences. Of the 350 to 450 genotyped donors, 81% were placed in the genetic ancestry cluster associated with self-reported Caucasian donors. The study aimed to test whether signatures of past pathogen exposure could be identified by cataloging public T cell receptors. Using immunosequencing, the study profiled T cell repertoires from some 670 subjects and related those repertoires to cytomegalovirus serostatus. In addition to the first cohort of roughly 670 subjects, a separate validation cohort of about 120 different subjects was used. The study combined high-throughput TCR immunosequencing, statistical association of individual TCRs with disease status, and machine learning to predict cytomegalovirus infection status. To study patterns of TCR occurrence, a later analysis re-analyzed previously published TCR beta repertoires from 700 or so donors and added high-resolution HLA genotyping. Rather than using new phenotypic data, the later analysis identified candidate immune exposures from TCR beta sequences and from how often those sequences occurred across donors. An earlier analysis of nearly 600 of the donors applied high-throughput TCR beta sequencing to assess whether each TCR beta V gene segment acted as functional or pseudogenic. Alongside the repertoire data, information on donor age, sex, ethnicity and CMV serostatus was compiled. A later genetic analysis took genome-wide SNP genotypes for about 65% of the 666 donors and used that subset as a discovery cohort. Every repertoire in the discovery cohort had been generated on one and the same sequencing platform. HLA typing covered class I and class II loci at four-digit resolution. Typing coverage differed by locus: A, B, C, DRB1 and DQB1 were typed in roughly 620-630 donors, DQA1 in about 500, DPA1 in around 600, and DPB1 in 450 to 490. Roughly five DR-DQ haplotypes were handled as single units for association and clustering because linkage in the cohort was strong. Across 398 genotyped donors of the cohort, an average of approximately 240,000 unique TCR beta nucleotide sequences per donor were sequenced, and roughly 18% of those sequences were non-productive. Overall study results and their limits: Most TCR sequences were observed very rarely across donors, whereas some public TCRs were present in many individuals. In vitro tests confirmed that a few of the cytomegalovirus-associated TCR beta chains recognize cytomegalovirus antigens. In a later analysis, HLA-associated TCR beta chains were found to be more clonally expanded and to have lower generation probabilities than equally common non-associated chains. In both the original and validation cohorts, the classifier was reported to diagnose cytomegalovirus status with high specificity and sensitivity. The study listed around 160 TCR beta chains as associated with cytomegalovirus. The authors suggested that the approach could potentially be extended to other disease states and immunological phenotypes. A group of highly shared sequence variants was considered likely to be a technical artifact of the sequencing pipeline. An earlier analysis of approximately 570 of the donors showed that most TCR beta V segments appeared in productive rearrangements either about 87% or about 30% of the time, which broadly matched IMGT annotations. Because the 87-base-pair reads could not distinguish some IMGT-functional V segments, including TRBV6-2 and TRBV6-3, those segments were excluded. Because HLA typing was unavailable for some donors at each locus, only the typed subset was used in association tests. A later analysis reported that several top co-occurrence clusters appeared linked to parvovirus B19, influenza, CMV and Epstein-Barr virus. At a false discovery rate of 0.05, a later analysis linked roughly 17,000 TCR beta sequences to specific HLA alleles. A later analysis found that most CMV-associated TCR beta chains appeared HLA-restricted, with HLA associations seemingly driven largely by CMV exposure. A further reported finding was that TCR beta sequences accurately predicted the HLA-A and HLA-B alleles for most subjects in the first cohort. V-gene and J-gene trimming of TCR beta chains was associated with a missense DCLRE1C variant in a later genetic analysis, and the association was replicated in an independent cohort. For the cohort, immune exposure information was limited to CMV serostatus. When HLA alleles, especially DR and DQ, strongly co-occurred, TCR associations were difficult to assign to individual alleles. Presence/absence analyses assumed roughly uniform sequencing depth across donors, an assumption that may not hold. Linkage disequilibrium might explain the correlated functional status among segregating V segments, but an unknown experimental factor could not be ruled out. According to a later genetic analysis, donors in an Asian-associated ancestry cluster had fewer N-insertions in productive TCRs than the roughly 670-donor mean. Seventeen rarely observed V segments, including chromosome 9 orphons, were excluded from the earlier analysis of about 610 of the donors because counts were too low. In a later analysis, TCR association rates were found to vary across HLA loci, with the most associated TCRs seen for DRB1 alleles and the fewest for HLA-C alleles. In this cohort, only TCR beta chains were sequenced, and detectable features were limited by the absence of alpha or paired-chain data.

In total, 666 healthy bone marrow donors made up the cohort. Cohort members were all nominally healthy when sampled, although unrecorded immune exposures were likely present. The donor was CMV seronegative and belonged to the group of 350 or so seronegative cohort members. A peripheral blood sample was collected from each donor, and TCR beta sequencing was performed on peripheral blood mononuclear cells. Genomic DNA was extracted from the blood cell samples with the Qiagen DNeasy Blood Extraction Kit. Taken from cysteine to phenylalanine, the CDR3 has 11 residues. The read is trimmed to its CDR3 DNA, 33 bases read in frame from base 1. CDR1 and CDR2 are drawn from the germline V gene (reference sequence): SGHNT, YYREEE. V was cut back by 2 bases and J by 5 bases, leaving a gap of 4 bases between them. The library was built by means of the immunoSEQ multiplex PCR assay. A mixture of 60 forward primers for TCR Vbeta segments and 13 reverse primers for TCR Jbeta segments was used in the multiplex PCR. A multiplex PCR assay on genomic DNA amplified the CDR3 region of rearranged TCR beta genes. The Illumina HiSeq System was used to sequence the amplified TCR beta libraries as 87-base-pair reads. The authors' analysis ran thus. A later analysis tallied tens of millions of unique TCR beta chains across the 666 repertoires, and some 10 million of those chains were shared by two or more donors. To remove PCR and sequencing errors, raw reads were error-corrected and collapsed into unique sequences using a nearest-neighbor algorithm that merged closely related sequences. Alignment of CDR3 sequences to IMGT reference sequences was used to assign V, D and J gene segments. Each retained sequence needed at least a six-nucleotide match to both a V gene segment and a J gene segment. A rearrangement counted as productive if the CDR3 had no stop codons and remained in frame with V and J, and every other rearrangement counted as non-productive. Following IMGT convention, CDR3 was defined as the stretch from the second conserved V-encoded cysteine up to the conserved J-encoded phenylalanine. The earlier analysis of about 560 of the donors excluded any sequence lacking an unambiguous match to a single V gene segment. In an earlier analysis of roughly 600 of the donors, a V segment was called functional when productive rearrangements were above 56.7%, and segregating when the standard deviation between donors exceeded 5%. A statistical classification framework was developed to diagnose cytomegalovirus status using the catalog of TCR beta chain sequences. In a later analysis, TCR nucleotide sequences were compared against IMGT/GENE-DB human TR gene sequences so that V and J genes could be assigned. A later analysis assigned CDR3 sequences and most-parsimonious VDJ recombination scenarios with the TCRdist pipeline. In a later analysis, every TCR beta chain was defined by the combination of its CDR3 amino acid sequence and its V-gene family, and reads without a unique V-gene family were dropped. To address suspected cross-contamination and a sequencing artifact, a later analysis removed under 600 highly shared, low-generation-probability nucleotide sequences. A later analysis calculated a clonal expansion index for each public chain from normalized within-repertoire ranks of inferred template counts. A later analysis computed generation probabilities with a VDJ recombination model fitted to out-of-frame rearrangements, and checked the results against IGoR. In a later analysis, TCR-TCR, TCR-HLA and TCR-CMV co-occurrence was scored with hypergeometric tests, and a repertoire-size bias correction was applied to TCR pairs. To estimate false discovery rates, a later analysis permuted the HLA or CMV assignments 20 times. In a later analysis, co-occurring TCRs were grouped using DBSCAN, and TCRdist sequence similarity was added for clustering within HLA-allele-positive subsets. Repertoires with fewer than 30,000 or more than 120,000 public chains were left out of co-occurrence clustering, as were about 5 repertoires with anomalous nucleotide sharing. The table comes from immuneACCESS by way of TCRdb, which keeps in-frame sequences with V and J called. Part of the clones is missing from these tables; in studies checked, under half for an unresolved V gene and the rest for unknown reasons. The DNA gave D and trimming, while V, J and clone size come from that table. Within this sample are 120,000 or so clones, with less than 85% of them counted one time only. The biggest ten clones account for over 2% of the sample.

About this clone: Its specific antigen is unknown. Base qualities are not provided; no much larger clone lies one nucleotide away.

Rearrangement joined TRBV5-4 to TRBJ1-2; the D gene lacks a confident call. The TCR comes from a man in his thirties or forties in good health and CMV-seronegative. Material: PBMCs. The CDR3 amino acid sequence is: CASSFGYGYTF. The nucleotide sequence is TGTGCCAGCAGCTTCGGGTATGGCTACACCTTC.